Following are 27 T cell receptor beta chains from one sample sequenced in a study of blood T cell repertoires in COVID-19. The table came from immunoSEQ multiplex PCR; TCRdb's copy has only in-frame clones and leaves some out. The sample lists about 400,000 clones; roughly 89% were seen once. What was sequenced was peripheral blood. The receptors were gathered from a woman aged 25 to 39 with active or convalescent COVID-19.

V usage is TRBV11-2 and J usage is TRBJ2-3; no clear D gene. V was cut by 5 bases and J by 1 base, with 4 bases left in between. The germline V gene has CDR1 SGHAT and CDR2 FQNNGV. CDR3 size: 12 residues. This CDR3 reads CASSLRTDTQYF. The CDR3 DNA reads as TGTGCCAGCAGCCTCCGCACAGATACGCAGTATTTT.

J is TRBJ1-6 and V is TRBV5-1; 8 bases match TRBD1. After removal of 4 bases from V and 9 bases from J, the junction contained 12 bases not matched to a gene. Germline V gene sequence: CDR1 SGHRS, CDR2 YFSETQ. The CDR3 has 16 residues. In nucleotides, the CDR3 is TGCGCCAGCAGCCCTTCAGGGGGCTCGGTAGGTTCACCCCTCCACTTT. Its protein product is CASSPSGGSVGSPLHF.

This clone has a handful of counts. This chain joins TRBV27 and TRBJ1-1; D possibly corresponds to TRBD1 (5 bases). The CDR3 is made up of 12 amino acids. V was cut by 7 bases and J by 1 base, with 7 bases left in between. Germline V gene lookup returns CDR1 MNHEY and CDR2 SMNVEV (reference sequence). This chain's CDR3 is CASTDKNTEAFF. CDR3 bases: TGTGCCAGCACGGACAAGAACACTGAAGCTTTCTTT.

CDR3: CASSLLTGPFRDTQYF. CDR3 nucleotides: TGCGCCAGCAGCTTGTTGACAGGGCCGTTTAGGGATACGCAGTATTTT. The genes are TRBV5-1 and TRBJ2-3; 7 bases agree with TRBD1. Germline assignment: CDR1 SGHRS and CDR2 YFSETQ. There are 16 residues in the CDR3. Losses at the gene ends were 1 base for V and 6 bases for J; bases not matched to a gene: 11.

V gene TRBV30 combines with J gene TRBJ1-1, with a tentative D call TRBD1 (6 bases). Germline V gives CDR1 GTSNPN, CDR2 SVGIG (reference sequence). The CDR3 is 13 amino acids. V was shortened by 2 bases and J by 6 bases, with 13 bases between the two germline ends. The CDR3 protein is CAWSLGGQAEAFF. The CDR3 DNA follows: TGTGCCTGGAGTTTAGGGGGTCAGGCTGAAGCTTTCTTT.

This clone showed up just once. The rearrangement uses TRBV6-5 and TRBJ2-5, with 8 bases fitting TRBD1. The junction had 4 bases not matched to a gene; V was cut back by 6 bases and J by 4 bases. Germline V lookup: CDR1 MNHEY, CDR2 SVGAGI. The CDR3 contains 13 residues. The CDR3 region is CASRRQGTETQYF. The CDR3 DNA sequence: TGTGCCAGCAGAAGACAGGGGACAGAGACCCAGTACTTC.

V gene TRBV5-1 combines with J gene TRBJ1-1; weak D call: TRBD1 (5 bases). Germline V gene lookup returns CDR1 SGHRS and CDR2 YFSETQ. There are 16 residues in the CDR3. V gave up 0 bases and J gave up 3 bases, with 15 bases separating them. CDR3 sequence (DNA): TGCGCCAGCAGCTTGGCTGGGGTGTCGGGGGACACTGAAGCTTTCTTT. The encoded protein is CASSLAGVSGDTEAFF.

The chain employs TRBV18 and TRBJ1-2, with TRBD1 matching 7 bases. V gave up 2 bases and J gave up 4 bases; unmatched junction bases: 7. Germline CDR1 is KGHSH and CDR2 is LQKENI. The CDR3 is 15 residues long. Here the CDR3 DNA reads TGTGCCAGCTCACCATCGGAAGGGGGCACCTATGGCTACACCTTC. This encodes CASSPSEGGTYGYTF.

CDR3 in DNA: TGTGCCAGCAAGACCAAGGTAACAGGCTCTAACTATGGCTACACCTTC. The encoded protein is CASKTKVTGSNYGYTF. The chain joins TRBV11-3 to TRBJ1-2; tentative D call: TRBD1 (5 bases). The CDR3 contains 16 residues. Germline CDR1 is SGHNT and CDR2 is YENEEA. Trimming pared 7 bases from V and 0 bases from J, leaving 18 bases between. The whole variable domain, filled in from reference TRBV11-3 and TRBJ1-2, reads EAGVVQSPRYKIIEKKQPVAFWCNPISGHNTLYWYLQNLGQGPELLIRYENEEAVDDSQLPKDRFSAERLKGVDSTLKIQPAELGDSAVYLCASKTKVTGSNYGYTFGSGTRLTVV.

The rearrangement uses TRBV7-2 and TRBJ1-5, with TRBD1 as a possible D gene (5 bases). Trimming removed 5 bases from V and 3 bases from J, with 8 bases in between. The CDR3 has 13 amino acids. Germline V gene lookup returns CDR1 SGHTA and CDR2 FQGNSA. The CDR3 here is CASSLDNNQPQHF. The CDR3 nucleotides read TGTGCCAGCAGCCTGGACAACAATCAGCCCCAGCATTTT.

This clone has a single count. Within the sample, other DNA sequences also encode this same CDR3. V is TRBV7-9 and J is TRBJ2-1; TRBD1 matches at 7 bases. This CDR3 region has 16 residues. Germline V CDR1 and CDR2: SEHNR, FQNEAQ (reference sequence). Trimming removed 5 bases from V and 0 bases from J; junction bases left unmatched: 7. In nucleotides, the CDR3 is TGTGCCAGCAGCCCCCGGGACAGCCTCTCCTACAATGAGCAGTTCTTC. Translation: CASSPRDSLSYNEQFF.

The chain uses TRBV11-2 and TRBJ1-1; perhaps TRBD1 as D (5 bases). Per the germline V gene, CDR1 is SGHAT and CDR2 is FQNNGV. The V end was cut by 0 bases, the J end by 4 bases, with 15 bases between. The CDR3 sequence is 16 residues long. The CDR3 DNA sequence: TGTGCCAGCAGCTTAGATCGGTGGCAGGGTGGCACTGAAGCTTTCTTT. Translating it yields CASSLDRWQGGTEAFF.

This clone has a single count. The chain links TRBV11-3 to TRBJ2-1; 13 bases align to TRBD2. Trimming removed 2 bases from V and 3 bases from J; junction bases left unmatched: 4. Germline values: CDR1 SGHNT, CDR2 YENEEA. CDR3 length equals 17 residues. CDR3 residues: CASSLRLAGGYYNEQFF. CDR3 bases: TGTGCCAGCAGCTTAAGACTAGCGGGGGGCTACTACAATGAGCAGTTCTTC.

This clone has a handful of counts. The V call is TRBV2, the J call TRBJ1-4; D unclear. The CDR3 runs 14 residues. Trimming left V 5 bases short and J 4 bases short, with 11 bases between. CDR1 is SNHLY and CDR2 is FYNNEI in the germline V gene. Here the CDR3 reads CASSRGAVNEKLFF. The CDR3 DNA reads as TGTGCCAGCAGTCGGGGTGCGGTTAATGAAAAACTGTTTTTT.

The chain recombines TRBV4-2 with TRBJ2-1; TRBD2 might be the D (5 bases). The CDR3 has 14 amino acids. Germline V CDR1 and CDR2: LGHNA, YNFKEQ. Trimming pared 1 base from V and 5 bases from J, leaving 9 bases between. The CDR3 DNA reads as TGTGCCAGCAGCCAAGTGGGGAGAGACAATGAGCAGTTCTTC. Residues: CASSQVGRDNEQFF.

The J gene is TRBJ2-3, the V gene TRBV9, with D perhaps TRBD2 (5 bases). Germline loops: CDR1 SGDLS, CDR2 YYNGEE. CDR3 size: 16 residues. The V end lost 4 bases, the J end lost 4 bases, and 19 bases lay between the germline ends. The CDR3 DNA reads as TGTGCCAGCAGCTCCAGCCCCTCGGGATCGTCAGATACGCAGTATTTT. Its translation is CASSSSPSGSSDTQYF.

About this clone: This specimen includes other DNA sequences encoding the same CDR3. V and J are TRBV5-1 and TRBJ1-2; no clear D gene. Germline lookup yields CDR1 SGHRS and CDR2 YFSETQ. V was clipped by 0 bases and J by 2 bases, with 8 bases between them. The CDR3 runs 14 residues. CDR3 protein: CASSLDSLNYGYTF. In DNA form, the CDR3 reads TGCGCCAGCAGCTTGGACAGCCTCAACTATGGCTACACCTTC.

A single count supports this clone. The chain is built from TRBV10-2 and TRBJ2-1, with a possible D match to TRBD2 (6 bases). CDR1 WSHSY and CDR2 SAAADI come from the germline V gene. Trimming pared 8 bases from V and 0 bases from J, leaving 8 bases between. The CDR3 covers 13 residues. Here the CDR3 reads CASSSDSYNEQFF. The CDR3, as DNA: TGCGCCAGCTCTAGCGACTCCTACAATGAGCAGTTCTTC.

This clone was observed once. The V gene is TRBV11-2, the J gene TRBJ1-4; maybe TRBD1 (6 bases). The V and J ends lost 9 bases and 4 bases respectively, with 12 bases between them. CDR1 and CDR2 (germline): SGHAT, FQNNGV. This CDR3 comprises 13 residues. CDR3 bases: TGTGCCAGTAGGGGGTCCGTTAATGAAAAACTGTTTTTT. Amino acid sequence: CASRGSVNEKLFF. Looking up the rest from reference TRBV11-2 and TRBJ1-4 gives the full variable domain: EAGVAQSPRYKIIEKRQSVAFWCNPISGHATLYWYQQILGQGPKLLIQFQNNGVVDDSQLPKDRFSAERLKGVDSTLKIQPAKLEDSAVYLCASRGSVNEKLFFGSGTQLSVL.

In its sample, this clone was seen once. The rearrangement joins TRBV7-2 to TRBJ1-2; D is unresolved. Between the trimmed V and J ends, which lost 5 bases and 3 bases, there was a span of 10 bases. The CDR3 loop spans 13 amino acids. Germline V gene sequence: CDR1 SGHTA, CDR2 FQGNSA. The CDR3 is CASSPDNDYGYTF. The CDR3 coding sequence is TGTGCCAGCAGCCCCGACAACGACTATGGCTACACCTTC.

The chain links TRBV7-9 to TRBJ2-5, with 15 bases that match TRBD2. The ends lost 5 bases at V and 2 bases at J; junction bases unmatched: 12. The CDR3 is 19 amino acids. CDR1 SEHNR and CDR2 FQNEAQ come from the germline V gene (reference sequence). CDR3 coding DNA: TGTGCCAGCAGCCCGAGGACTAGCGGGGGGGCTTCGGTACAAGAGACCCAGTACTTC. It is translated as CASSPRTSGGASVQETQYF.

J is TRBJ2-3 and V is TRBV13, with TRBD2 identical over 7 bases. The junction had 12 bases not matched to a gene; V was cut back by 3 bases and J by 9 bases. The length of the CDR3 is 15 residues. Per germline, CDR1 PRHDT and CDR2 FYEKMQ (reference sequence). Here the CDR3 DNA reads TGTGCCAGCAGCTTCGGACTAGAGGAGGGGACGACGCAGTATTTT. Translation gives CASSFGLEEGTTQYF.

In this sample, this clone turned up once. V gene TRBV2 combines with J gene TRBJ1-2; 10 bases agree with TRBD1. Germline values: CDR1 SNHLY, CDR2 FYNNEI. Trimming cost V 4 bases and J 3 bases; bases outside gene matches: 2. The length of the CDR3 is 14 residues. Written as DNA, the CDR3 is TGTGCCAGCAGTGGGGACAGGGGATACTATGGCTACACCTTC. Translating it yields CASSGDRGYYGYTF.

The V and J genes are TRBV6-1 and TRBJ1-5; 8 positions agree with TRBD1. V shed 2 bases and J 0 bases; nucleotides not matched to a gene: 6. The CDR3 runs 17 residues. The germline V gene has CDR1 MNHNS and CDR2 SASEGT. In DNA form, the CDR3 reads TGTGCCAGCAGTGAAAGGCTGACAGGGGTTAGCAATCAGCCCCAGCATTTT. Translation: CASSERLTGVSNQPQHF.

The gene calls are TRBV6-4 and TRBJ2-6; D uncertain. This CDR3 contains 14 residues. Trimming left V 2 bases short and J 0 bases short, with 2 bases between. From germline, CDR1 is MRHNA and CDR2 SNTAGT. The CDR3, as DNA: TGTGCCAGCAGTGACCTCTCTGGGGCCAACGTCCTGACTTTC. It specifies CASSDLSGANVLTF.

The genes are TRBV5-1 and TRBJ1-5, with TRBD1 matching over 8 bases. After removal of 4 bases from V and 0 bases from J, the junction contained 3 bases not matched to a gene. This CDR3 comprises 15 residues. Germline CDR1 SGHRS, CDR2 YFSETQ. CDR3 region: CASSRTGGSNQPQHF. In DNA form, the CDR3 reads TGCGCCAGCAGCCGAACAGGGGGTAGCAATCAGCCCCAGCATTTT.

The chain links TRBV5-1 to TRBJ2-5; 10 nucleotides match TRBD2. The V gene end was trimmed by 4 bases and the J gene end by 2 bases; junction bases not matched to a gene: 5. This CDR3 spans 15 amino acids. Germline V gene lookup returns CDR1 SGHRS and CDR2 YFSETQ. DNA of the CDR3: TGCGCCAGCAGCACTGGGACTAGCGATCAAGAGACCCAGTACTTC. Its protein product is CASSTGTSDQETQYF.